This T cell receptor beta chain stems from a study of early T cells in non-severe SARS-CoV-2 infection. Germline V lookup: CDR1 SNHLY, CDR2 FYNNEI. V was clipped by 6 bases and J by 5 bases; unmatched bases: 2. The CDR3 spans 13 residues. This clonotype was counted ten times or more. TCRdb re-analysed the 5' RACE reads in MiXCR, keeping a single row per CDR3 protein. Of around 80,000 distinct CDR3 sequences listed, under 15% are singletons. The receptor was isolated from an adult who was a healthcare worker with PCR-confirmed SARS-CoV-2 infection or an uninfected control (not recorded which). Material: whole blood. V and J are TRBV2 and TRBJ1-5; TRBD1 agrees at 9 bases. The CDR3 coding sequence is TGTGCCAGCAGGCGGGACAGGGATCAGCCCCAGCATTTT. It yields the protein CASRRDRDQPQHF.